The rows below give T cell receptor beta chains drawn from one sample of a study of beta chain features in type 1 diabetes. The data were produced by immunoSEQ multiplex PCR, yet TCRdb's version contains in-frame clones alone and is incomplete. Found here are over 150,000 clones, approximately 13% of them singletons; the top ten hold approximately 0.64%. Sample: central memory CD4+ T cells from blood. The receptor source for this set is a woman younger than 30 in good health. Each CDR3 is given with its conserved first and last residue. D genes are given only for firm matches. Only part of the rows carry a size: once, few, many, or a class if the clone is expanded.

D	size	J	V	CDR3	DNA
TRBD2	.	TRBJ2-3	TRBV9	CASSETVAGSSTDTQYF	TGTGCCAGCAGCGAGACGGTAGCGGGTTCTAGCACAGATACGCAGTATTTT
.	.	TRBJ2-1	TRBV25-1	CASSEYHGGDSPLNEQFF	TGTGCCAGCAGTGAATACCACGGAGGGGACTCCCCACTCAATGAGCAGTTCTTC
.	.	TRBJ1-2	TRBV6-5	CASSPNREFGYTF	TGTGCCAGCAGTCCAAACAGGGAGTTTGGCTACACCTTC
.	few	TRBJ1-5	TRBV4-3	CASSQDPRSQPQHF	TGCGCCAGCAGCCAAGATCCGAGAAGTCAGCCCCAGCATTTT
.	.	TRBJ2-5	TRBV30	CAWSVKGRRETQYF	TGTGCCTGGAGTGTAAAAGGGAGAAGAGAGACCCAGTACTTC
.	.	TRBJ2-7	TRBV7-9	CASSLLYEQYF	TGTGCCAGCAGCTTACTCTACGAGCAGTACTTC
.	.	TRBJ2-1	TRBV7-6	CATQAGSYNEQFF	TGTGCCACCCAGGCAGGCTCCTACAATGAGCAGTTCTTC
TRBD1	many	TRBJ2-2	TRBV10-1	CASSKRRQGNVGELFF	TGCGCCAGCAGCAAAAGGAGACAGGGAAATGTCGGGGAGCTGTTTTTT
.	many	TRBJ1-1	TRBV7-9	CASSTQRQNTEAFF	TGTGCCAGCAGCACCCAACGACAGAACACTGAAGCTTTCTTT
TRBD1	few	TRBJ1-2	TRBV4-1	CASSQDNLSRQGGYTF	TGCGCCAGCAGCCAAGATAACCTCTCCCGACAGGGAGGCTACACCTTC
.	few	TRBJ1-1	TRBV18	CASSPRQAMNTEAFF	TGTGCCAGCTCCCCAAGGCAGGCGATGAACACTGAAGCTTTCTTT
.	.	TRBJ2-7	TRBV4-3	CASSQYLANYEQYF	TGCGCCAGCAGCCAATATCTGGCAAACTACGAGCAGTACTTC
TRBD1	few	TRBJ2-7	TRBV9	CASSSIRDRFYEQYF	TGTGCCAGCAGCTCAATCCGGGACAGGTTCTACGAGCAGTACTTC
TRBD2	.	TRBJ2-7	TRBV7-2	CASSSEGRAGYEQYF	TGTGCCAGCAGTTCAGAAGGGAGGGCCGGGTACGAGCAGTACTTC
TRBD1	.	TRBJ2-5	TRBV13	CASSPMGQSVETQYF	TGTGCCAGCAGCCCCATGGGACAGTCTGTTGAGACCCAGTACTTC
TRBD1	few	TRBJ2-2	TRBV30	CAWRTGGKNTGELFF	TGTGCCTGGAGAACAGGGGGCAAAAACACCGGGGAGCTGTTTTTT